Presented here are 7 T cell receptor beta chains from one specimen sequenced in a study of blood T cell repertoires in COVID-19 (dated by TCRdb to the early 2020s). Libraries were made using the immunoSEQ multiplex PCR assay. Entries here come from immuneACCESS through TCRdb and include only in-frame sequences with V and J called. Some clones fail to appear in such tables; in the studies checked, an unresolved V gene covers under half of the shortfall, and the cause of the remainder is unknown. The sample table holds around 93,000 clones, of which about 81% were seen once. The top ten clonotypes cover about 4% of the sample. Sequenced material: peripheral blood. All receptors come from a man between 60 and 75 years old with acute or convalescent COVID-19.

CDR3 in amino acids: CASSLNRLSYGYTF. DNA for the CDR3: TGTGCCAGCAGCTTAAACAGGCTTTCCTATGGCTACACCTTC. This chain connects TRBV5-6 to TRBJ1-2; a possible D gene is TRBD1 (5 bases). Germline loops: CDR1 SGHDT, CDR2 YYEEEE. The CDR3 contains 14 residues. With 2 bases removed from V and 4 bases from J, the gap between germline ends came to 12 bases.

The chain joins TRBV11-1 to TRBJ2-2; tentatively, D is TRBD1 (6 bases). Germline V lookup: CDR1 SGHAT, CDR2 FQDESV (reference sequence). The V and J ends lost 6 bases and 2 bases respectively, with 16 bases between them. The CDR3 totals 16 residues. CDR3 region: CASRPTGTLNTGELFF. As DNA, the CDR3 is TGTGCCAGCAGACCGACCGGGACACTTAACACCGGGGAGCTGTTTTTT.

The CDR3 coding sequence is TGCGCCAGCAGCCTGGACAGCGGCGGCTATGGCTACACCTTC. Protein product: CASSLDSGGYGYTF. This chain joins TRBV5-1 and TRBJ1-2, with D perhaps TRBD1 (6 bases). V shed 4 bases and J shed 4 bases, with 14 bases lying between them. Germline CDR1 is SGHRS and CDR2 is YFSETQ. The CDR3 runs to 14 residues.

The chain carries TRBV5-1 and TRBJ1-1; 9 bases are shared with TRBD1. V dropped 5 bases and J dropped 1; count of bases not matched to a gene: 3. CDR1 and CDR2 from the germline V gene are SGHRS and YFSETQ. This CDR3 comprises 14 residues. The CDR3 coding sequence is TGCGCCAGCAGAAAGACAGGGGGGAACACTGAAGCTTTCTTT. Encoded protein: CASRKTGGNTEAFF.

The chain employs TRBV6-5 and TRBJ1-2; maybe TRBD1 (6 bases). Per the germline V gene, CDR1 is MNHEY and CDR2 is SVGAGI. This CDR3 comprises 13 residues. Trimming shortened V by 5 bases and J by 3 bases, and 10 bases separated the two germline ends. The DNA of the CDR3 is TGTGCCAGCAGTCCCGGACAGTACTATGGCTACACCTTC. Protein product: CASSPGQYYGYTF.

The chain links TRBV12-5 to TRBJ1-2; possible D gene TRBD1, 5 bases. Trimming removed 6 bases from V and 4 bases from J, with 18 bases in between. The CDR3 length is 15 residues. The germline gives CDR1 LGHNT, CDR2 FRNRAP. The CDR3 region is CASGNRLDTIYGYTF. The CDR3 bases are TGTGCTAGTGGAAACAGATTGGACACGATCTATGGCTACACCTTC. Together with reference TRBV12-5 and TRBJ1-2, the CDR3 gives the full variable domain: DARVTQTPRHKVTEMGQEVTMRCQPILGHNTVFWYRQTMMQGLELLAYFRNRAPLDDSGMPKDRFSAEMPDATLATLKIQPSEPRDSAVYFCASGNRLDTIYGYTFGSGTRLTVV.

J is TRBJ2-5 and V is TRBV7-3; 9 positions agree with TRBD1. After removal of 5 bases from V and 2 bases from J, the junction contained 6 bases not matched to a gene. This CDR3 comprises 15 residues. CDR1 SGHTA and CDR2 FQGTGA come from the germline V gene. The CDR3 here is CASSPGTGKQETQYF. In nucleotides, the CDR3 is TGTGCCAGCAGCCCCGGGACAGGGAAACAAGAGACCCAGTACTTC.